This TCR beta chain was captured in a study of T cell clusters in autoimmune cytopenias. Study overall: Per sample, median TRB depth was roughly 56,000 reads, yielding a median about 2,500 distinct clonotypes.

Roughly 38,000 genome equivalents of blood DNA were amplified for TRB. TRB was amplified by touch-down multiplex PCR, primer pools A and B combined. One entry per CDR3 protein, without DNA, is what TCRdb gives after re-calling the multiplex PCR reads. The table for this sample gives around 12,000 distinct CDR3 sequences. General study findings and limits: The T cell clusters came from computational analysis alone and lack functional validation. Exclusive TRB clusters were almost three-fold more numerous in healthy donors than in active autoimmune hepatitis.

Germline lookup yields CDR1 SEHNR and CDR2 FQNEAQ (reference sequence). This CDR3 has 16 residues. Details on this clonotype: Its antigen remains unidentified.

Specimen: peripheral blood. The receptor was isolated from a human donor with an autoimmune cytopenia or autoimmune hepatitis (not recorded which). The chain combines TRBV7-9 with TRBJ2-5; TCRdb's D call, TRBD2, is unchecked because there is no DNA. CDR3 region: CASSPQLAGGGETQYF.